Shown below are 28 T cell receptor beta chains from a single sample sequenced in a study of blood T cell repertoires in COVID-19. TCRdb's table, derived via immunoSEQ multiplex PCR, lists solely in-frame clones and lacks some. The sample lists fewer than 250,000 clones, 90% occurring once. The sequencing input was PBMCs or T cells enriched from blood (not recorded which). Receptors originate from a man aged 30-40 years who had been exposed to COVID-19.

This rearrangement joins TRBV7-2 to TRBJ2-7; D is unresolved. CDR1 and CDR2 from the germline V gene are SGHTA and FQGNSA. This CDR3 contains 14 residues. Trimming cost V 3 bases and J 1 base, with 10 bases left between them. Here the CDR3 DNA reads TGTGCCAGCAGCTTCCGAGCGATATCCTACGAGCAGTACTTC. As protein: CASSFRAISYEQYF.

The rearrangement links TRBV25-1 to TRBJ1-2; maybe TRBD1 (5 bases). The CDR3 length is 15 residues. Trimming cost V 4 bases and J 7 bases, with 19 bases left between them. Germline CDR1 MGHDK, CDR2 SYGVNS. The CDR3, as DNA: TGTGCCAGCAGTGGCACCCTCGGGAGGGGTTCTGGCTACACCTTC. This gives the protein CASSGTLGRGSGYTF.

This CDR3 reads CASSSWGSGEDTQYF. Written as DNA, the CDR3 is TGTGCCAGCAGCTCCTGGGGTAGCGGGGAAGATACGCAGTATTTT. The rearrangement links TRBV11-3 to TRBJ2-3, with 8 bases fitting TRBD2. CDR1 and CDR2 (germline): SGHNT, YENEEA. Trimming removed 4 bases from V and 5 bases from J; junction bases left unmatched: 8. The CDR3 is 15 amino acids.

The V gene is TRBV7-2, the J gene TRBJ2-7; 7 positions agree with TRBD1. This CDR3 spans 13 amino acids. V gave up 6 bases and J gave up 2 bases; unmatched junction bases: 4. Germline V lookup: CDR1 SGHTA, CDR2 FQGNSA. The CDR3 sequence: CASRPTGAYEQYF. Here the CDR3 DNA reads TGTGCCAGCAGACCCACAGGGGCCTACGAGCAGTACTTC.

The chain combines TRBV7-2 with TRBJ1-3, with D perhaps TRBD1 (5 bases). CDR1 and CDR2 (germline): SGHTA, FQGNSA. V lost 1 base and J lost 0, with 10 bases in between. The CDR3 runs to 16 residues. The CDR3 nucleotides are TGTGCCAGCAGCTTAGAACGGGGGAGCTCTGGAAACACCATATATTTT. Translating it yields CASSLERGSSGNTIYF.

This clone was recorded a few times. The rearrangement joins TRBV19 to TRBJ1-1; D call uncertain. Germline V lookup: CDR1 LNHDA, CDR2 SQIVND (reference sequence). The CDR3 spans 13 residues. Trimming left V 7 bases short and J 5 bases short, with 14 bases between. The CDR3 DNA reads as TGTGCCAGTAACCTGGGAGGCCAAACTGAAGCTTTCTTT. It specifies CASNLGGQTEAFF.

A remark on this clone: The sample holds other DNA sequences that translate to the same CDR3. CDR3 in DNA: TGCGCCAGCAGCTTGTTAGCGGGGAGCACAGATACGCAGTATTTT. Translating gives CASSLLAGSTDTQYF. V gene TRBV5-1 combines with J gene TRBJ2-3; 8 bases map to TRBD2. The CDR3 has 15 residues. In germline, CDR1 is SGHRS, CDR2 YFSETQ. V was clipped by 1 base and J by 0 bases; unmatched bases: 1.

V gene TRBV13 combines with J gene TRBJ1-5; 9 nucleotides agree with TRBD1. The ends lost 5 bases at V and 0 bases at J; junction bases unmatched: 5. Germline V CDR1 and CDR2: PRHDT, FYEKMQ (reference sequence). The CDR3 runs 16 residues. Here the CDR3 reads CASSRKGQGSNQPQHF. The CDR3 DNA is TGTGCCAGCAGCCGAAAGGGACAGGGTAGCAATCAGCCCCAGCATTTT. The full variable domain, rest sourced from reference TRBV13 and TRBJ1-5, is AAGVIQSPRHLIKEKRETATLKCYPIPRHDTVYWYQQGPGQDPQFLISFYEKMQSDKGSIPDRFSAQQFSDYHSELNMSSLELGDSALYFCASSRKGQGSNQPQHFGDGTRLSIL.

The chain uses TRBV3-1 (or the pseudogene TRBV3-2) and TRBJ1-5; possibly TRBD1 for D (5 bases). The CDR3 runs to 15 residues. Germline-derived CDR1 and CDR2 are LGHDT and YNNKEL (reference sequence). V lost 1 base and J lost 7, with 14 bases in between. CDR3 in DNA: TGTGCCAGCAGCCAAGCAGGAGGGGTCAGCCAGCCCCAGCATTTT. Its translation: CASSQAGGVSQPQHF.

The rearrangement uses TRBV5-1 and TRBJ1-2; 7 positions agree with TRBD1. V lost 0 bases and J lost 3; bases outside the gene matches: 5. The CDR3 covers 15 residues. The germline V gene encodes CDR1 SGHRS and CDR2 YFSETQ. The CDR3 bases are TGCGCCAGCAGCTTGGCCGCCGGACAGGACTATGGCTACACCTTC. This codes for CASSLAAGQDYGYTF.

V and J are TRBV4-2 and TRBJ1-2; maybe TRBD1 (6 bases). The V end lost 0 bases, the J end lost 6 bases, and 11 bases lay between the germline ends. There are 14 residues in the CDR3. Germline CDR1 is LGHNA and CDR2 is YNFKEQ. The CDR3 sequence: CASSQERTADGYTF. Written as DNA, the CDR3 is TGTGCCAGCAGCCAAGAGAGGACAGCGGATGGCTACACCTTC.

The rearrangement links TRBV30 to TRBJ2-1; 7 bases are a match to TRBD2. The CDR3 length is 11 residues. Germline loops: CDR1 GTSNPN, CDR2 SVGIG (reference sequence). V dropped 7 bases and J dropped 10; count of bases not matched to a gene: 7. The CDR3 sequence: CASLGEGEQFF. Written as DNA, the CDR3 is TGTGCCTCCCTAGGGGAGGGGGAGCAGTTCTTC. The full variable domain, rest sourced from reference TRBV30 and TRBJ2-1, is SQTIHQWPATLVQPVGSPLSLECTVEGTSNPNLYWYRQAAGRGLQLLFYSVGIGQISSEVPQNLSASRPQDRQFILSSKKLLLSDSGFYLCASLGEGEQFFGPGTRLTVL.

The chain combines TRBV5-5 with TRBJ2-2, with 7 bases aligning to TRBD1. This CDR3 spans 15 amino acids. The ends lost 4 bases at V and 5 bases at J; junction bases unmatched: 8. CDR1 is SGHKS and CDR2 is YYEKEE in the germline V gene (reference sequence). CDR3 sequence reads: CASSATGVWTGELFF. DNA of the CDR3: TGTGCCAGCAGCGCCACAGGGGTGTGGACCGGGGAGCTGTTTTTT.

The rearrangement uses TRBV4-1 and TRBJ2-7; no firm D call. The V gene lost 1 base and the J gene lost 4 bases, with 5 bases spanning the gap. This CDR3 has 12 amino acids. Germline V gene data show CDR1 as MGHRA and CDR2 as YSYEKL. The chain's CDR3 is CASSQVGYEQYF. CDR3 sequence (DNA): TGCGCCAGCAGCCAAGTCGGTTACGAGCAGTACTTC.

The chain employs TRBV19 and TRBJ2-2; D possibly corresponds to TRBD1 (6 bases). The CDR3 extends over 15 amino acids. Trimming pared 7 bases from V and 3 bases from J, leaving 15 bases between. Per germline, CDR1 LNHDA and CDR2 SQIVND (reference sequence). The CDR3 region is CASNGGQKYTGELFF. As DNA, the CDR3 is TGTGCCAGTAATGGAGGACAGAAGTACACCGGGGAGCTGTTTTTT. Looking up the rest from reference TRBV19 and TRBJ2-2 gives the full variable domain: DGGITQSPKYLFRKEGQNVTLSCEQNLNHDAMYWYRQDPGQGLRLIYYSQIVNDFQKGDIAEGYSVSREKKESFPLTVTSAQKNPTAFYLCASNGGQKYTGELFFGEGSRLTVL.

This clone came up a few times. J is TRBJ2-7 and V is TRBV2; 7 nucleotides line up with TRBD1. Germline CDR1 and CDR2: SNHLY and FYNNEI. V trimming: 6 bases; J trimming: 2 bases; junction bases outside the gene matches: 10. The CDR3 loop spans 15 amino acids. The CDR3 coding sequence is TGTGCCAGCAGACCGTGGGTCCAGGGGGCCTACGAGCAGTACTTC. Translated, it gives CASRPWVQGAYEQYF. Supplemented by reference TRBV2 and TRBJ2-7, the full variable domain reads EPEVTQTPSHQVTQMGQEVILRCVPISNHLYFYWYRQILGQKVEFLVSFYNNEISEKSEIFDDQFSVERPDGSNFTLKIRSTKLEDSAMYFCASRPWVQGAYEQYFGPGTRLTVT.

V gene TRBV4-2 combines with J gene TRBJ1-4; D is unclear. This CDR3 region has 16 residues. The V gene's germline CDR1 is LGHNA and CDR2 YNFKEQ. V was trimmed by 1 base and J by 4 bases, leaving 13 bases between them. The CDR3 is CASSQGVDTSNEKLFF. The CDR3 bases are TGTGCCAGCAGCCAAGGGGTTGACACCAGTAATGAAAAACTGTTTTTT.

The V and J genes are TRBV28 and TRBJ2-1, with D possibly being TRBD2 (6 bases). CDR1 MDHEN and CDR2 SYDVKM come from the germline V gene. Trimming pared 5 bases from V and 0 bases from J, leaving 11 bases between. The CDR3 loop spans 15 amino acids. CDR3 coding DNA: TGTGCCAGCAGTCCCCCCGGGAGCTCCTACAATGAGCAGTTCTTC. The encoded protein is CASSPPGSSYNEQFF.

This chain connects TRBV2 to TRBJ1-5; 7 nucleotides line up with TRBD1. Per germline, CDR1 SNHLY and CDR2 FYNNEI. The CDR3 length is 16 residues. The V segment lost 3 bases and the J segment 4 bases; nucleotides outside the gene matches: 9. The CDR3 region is CASSEAGQGGNQPQHF. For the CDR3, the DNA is TGTGCCAGCAGTGAGGCGGGGCAGGGGGGTAATCAGCCCCAGCATTTT.

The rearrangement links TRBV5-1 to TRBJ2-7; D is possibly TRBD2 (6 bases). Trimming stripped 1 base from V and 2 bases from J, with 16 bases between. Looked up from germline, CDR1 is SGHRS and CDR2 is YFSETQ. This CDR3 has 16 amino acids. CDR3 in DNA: TGCGCCAGCAGCTTGAGGGTGGCGGGGAGCACCTACGAGCAGTACTTC. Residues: CASSLRVAGSTYEQYF. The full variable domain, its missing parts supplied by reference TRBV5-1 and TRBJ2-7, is KAGVTQTPRYLIKTRGQQVTLSCSPISGHRSVSWYQQTPGQGLQFLFEYFSETQRNKGNFPGRFSGRQFSNSRSEMNVSTLELGDSALYLCASSLRVAGSTYEQYFGPGTRLTVT.

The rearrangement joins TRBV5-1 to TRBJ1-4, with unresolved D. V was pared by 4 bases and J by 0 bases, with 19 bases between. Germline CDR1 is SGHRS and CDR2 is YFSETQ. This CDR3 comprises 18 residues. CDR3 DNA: TGCGCCAGCAGCCCGGAGGTCGCCTTAGTTGCAACTAATGAAAAACTGTTTTTT. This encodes CASSPEVALVATNEKLFF.

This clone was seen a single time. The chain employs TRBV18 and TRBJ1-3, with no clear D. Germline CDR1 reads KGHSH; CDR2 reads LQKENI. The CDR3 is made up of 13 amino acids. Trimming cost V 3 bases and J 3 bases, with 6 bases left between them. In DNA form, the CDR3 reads TGTGCCAGCTCACCGGGCAATGGAAACACCATATATTTT. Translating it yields CASSPGNGNTIYF.

The chain's CDR3 is CASSLPGEKLFF. The CDR3 nucleotides read TGTGCCAGTAGTCTTCCAGGCGAAAAACTGTTTTTT. The chain combines TRBV19 with TRBJ1-4; no clear D gene. V lost 5 bases and J lost 8, with 9 bases in between. Germline-derived CDR1 and CDR2 are LNHDA and SQIVND (reference sequence). The CDR3 runs to 12 residues.

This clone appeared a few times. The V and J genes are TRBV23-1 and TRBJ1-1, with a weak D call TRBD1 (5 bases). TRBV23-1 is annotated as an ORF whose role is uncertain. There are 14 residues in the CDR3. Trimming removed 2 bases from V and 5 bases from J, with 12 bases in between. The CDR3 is CASSQTTACTEAFF. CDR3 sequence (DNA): TGCGCCAGCAGTCAAACGACAGCCTGTACTGAAGCTTTCTTT.

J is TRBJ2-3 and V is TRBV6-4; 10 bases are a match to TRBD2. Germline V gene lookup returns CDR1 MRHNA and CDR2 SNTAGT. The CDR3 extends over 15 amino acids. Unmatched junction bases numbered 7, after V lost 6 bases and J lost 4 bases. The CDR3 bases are TGTGCCAGCAGCGGACTAGCGGCGAGCGCAGATACGCAGTATTTT. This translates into CASSGLAASADTQYF.

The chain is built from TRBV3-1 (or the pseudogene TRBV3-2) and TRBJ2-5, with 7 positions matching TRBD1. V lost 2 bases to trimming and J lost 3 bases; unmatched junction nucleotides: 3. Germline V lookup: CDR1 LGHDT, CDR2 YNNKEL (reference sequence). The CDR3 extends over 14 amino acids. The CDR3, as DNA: TGTGCCAGCAGCCAACACACAGGGGAAGAGACCCAGTACTTC. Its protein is CASSQHTGEETQYF.

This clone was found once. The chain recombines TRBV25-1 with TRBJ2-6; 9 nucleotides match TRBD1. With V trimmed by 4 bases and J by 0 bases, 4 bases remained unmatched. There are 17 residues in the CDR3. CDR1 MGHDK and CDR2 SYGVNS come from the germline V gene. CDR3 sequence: CASSADRGPSGANVLTF. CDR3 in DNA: TGTGCCAGCAGTGCGGACAGGGGTCCCTCTGGGGCCAACGTCCTGACTTTC.

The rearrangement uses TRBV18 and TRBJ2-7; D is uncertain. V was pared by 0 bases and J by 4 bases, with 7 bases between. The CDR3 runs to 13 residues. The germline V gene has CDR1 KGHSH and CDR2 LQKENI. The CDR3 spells CASSPPSRYEQYF. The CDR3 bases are TGTGCCAGCTCACCACCATCTAGGTACGAGCAGTACTTC.